This T cell receptor (beta chain) emerged from a study of CD8 T cells in ankylosing spondylitis. Whole-study findings and limits: Matched synovial fluid from ankylosing spondylitis patients was reported to be enriched for disease-linked clones. Roughly eight highly homologous variants made up a TCR beta motif that seemed to typify ankylosing spondylitis blood.

In its sample, this clonotype was seen many times. No antigen is known for it. One entry per CDR3 protein, called by TCRdb with MiXCR from the 5' RACE reads. The sample carries 200,000 to 300,000 distinct CDR3 sequences, roughly 10% recorded once. What was sequenced was blood, either unsorted or a sorted T cell fraction (not recorded which). The source of this sequence is a male donor with ankylosing spondylitis or in good health (not recorded which).

The CDR3 DNA sequence: TGCAGTGCCCCCGAGGGAGGATCTTCCTACAATGAGCAGTTCTTC. Translating gives CSAPEGGSSYNEQFF. V is TRBV20-1 and J is TRBJ2-1; tentative D call: TRBD2 (6 bases). The CDR3 runs 15 residues. CDR1 is DFQATT and CDR2 is SNEGSKA in the germline V gene (reference sequence). V was cut by 6 bases and J by 1 base, with 16 bases left in between.